These T cell receptor beta chains were read from a single sample in a study of cytomegalovirus exposure and HLA in healthy donors. Measured with immunoSEQ multiplex PCR; TCRdb has only the in-frame clones, and not every one. Here the sample spans about 160,000 clones, about 81% being singletons. Sequencing was performed on PBMCs. The receptors derive from a girl between 5 and 17 years old in good health and CMV-seropositive. Both conserved end residues are part of each CDR3. D genes are given only for firm matches. Rows give clone size only sometimes, using once, few, many, or a class for an expanded clone.

cdr3_aa cdr3_nt v_call d_call clone_size cdr3_length j_call
CASSESSGQNEQFF TGTGCCAGCAGTGAATCTAGCGGGCAGAATGAGCAGTTCTTC TRBV2 TRBD2 NA 14 TRBJ2-1
CSVLGGENTEAFF TGCAGCGTTCTCGGAGGGGAGAACACTGAAGCTTTCTTT TRBV29-1 NA NA 13 TRBJ1-1
CASSPLGDRVETQYF TGTGCCAGTAGCCCCCTGGGGGACAGGGTGGAGACCCAGTACTTC TRBV19 TRBD1 NA 15 TRBJ2-5
CASSRQGRNYGYTF TGTGCCAGCAGTCGACAGGGGCGGAACTATGGCTACACCTTC TRBV6-6 TRBD1 once 14 TRBJ1-2
CASSIFTGTIKTDTQYF TGTGCCAGCAGCATATTCACCGGGACTATTAAGACAGATACGCAGTATTTT TRBV7-2 TRBD2 NA 17 TRBJ2-3
CASSQVGGRQPQHF TGCGCCAGCAGCCAAGTAGGGGGCAGGCAGCCCCAGCATTTT TRBV4-1 TRBD1 NA 14 TRBJ1-5
CASTKIEEKLFF TGTGCCAGCACAAAAATAGAGGAAAAACTGTTTTTT TRBV6-6 NA NA 12 TRBJ1-4
CASREGLAGAIDEQYF TGCGCCAGCAGAGAGGGACTAGCGGGAGCTATCGACGAGCAGTACTTC TRBV10-2 TRBD2 NA 16 TRBJ2-7
CASSGTAMNTEAFF TGTGCCAGCAGTGGGACAGCTATGAACACTGAAGCTTTCTTT TRBV28 TRBD1 NA 14 TRBJ1-1
CASSSGTGNQPQHF TGTGCCAGCAGTTCCGGGACAGGGAATCAGCCCCAGCATTTT TRBV9 TRBD1 NA 14 TRBJ1-5
CASSFGGSSYNEQFF TGTGCCAGCAGTTTCGGGGGAAGCTCCTACAATGAGCAGTTCTTC TRBV28 NA NA 15 TRBJ2-1
CASSLAYEQFF TGTGCCAGCAGCTTAGCCTATGAGCAGTTCTTC TRBV7-6 NA NA 11 TRBJ2-1
CASSPPQGSYGYTF TGTGCCAGCAGCCCCCCGCAGGGTTCCTATGGCTACACCTTC TRBV5-6 NA NA 14 TRBJ1-2
CASSIGSANTGELFF TGTGCCAGTAGTATCGGGTCAGCGAACACCGGGGAGCTGTTTTTT TRBV19 NA NA 15 TRBJ2-2
CASSLAGGSPGELFF TGCGCCAGCAGCTTGGCGGGCGGGAGCCCCGGGGAGCTGTTTTTT TRBV5-1 TRBD2 NA 15 TRBJ2-2
CASSPYWAGGQYEQFF TGTGCCAGCAGTCCTTACTGGGCGGGAGGGCAATATGAGCAGTTCTTC TRBV28 TRBD2 NA 16 TRBJ2-1
CASSLLAGVSYEQYF TGTGCCAGCAGCTTACTAGCGGGGGTCTCCTACGAGCAGTACTTC TRBV7-9 TRBD2 NA 15 TRBJ2-7
CASSLRGQTDTQYF TGTGCCAGCAGCTTGCGTGGACAGACAGATACGCAGTATTTT TRBV5-6 NA NA 14 TRBJ2-3
CASRDRSSYEQYF TGCGCCAGCAGAGACAGGAGCTCCTACGAGCAGTACTTC TRBV10-2 NA NA 13 TRBJ2-7
CASSEVADTEAFF TGTGCCAGCAGCGAAGTGGCAGACACTGAAGCTTTCTTT TRBV9 NA NA 13 TRBJ1-1
CASSQDWPGRVEGNTQYF TGTGCCAGCAGCCAAGACTGGCCCGGGAGGGTGGAGGGAAATACGCAGTATTTT TRBV4-2 TRBD2 few 18 TRBJ2-3
CASSAAGGYNEQFF TGCGCCAGCAGCGCGGCGGGGGGGTACAATGAGCAGTTCTTC TRBV5-1 TRBD2 NA 14 TRBJ2-1
CASSLQDRGYEQYF TGTGCCAGCAGTTTACAGGACAGGGGGTACGAGCAGTACTTC TRBV28 TRBD1 NA 14 TRBJ2-7
CATSRVEGGPYNEQFF TGTGCCACCAGCAGAGTCGAGGGGGGGCCCTACAATGAGCAGTTCTTC TRBV15 NA NA 16 TRBJ2-1
CASSQSSQEGNTGELFF TGCGCCAGCAGTCAATCGTCGCAGGAGGGGAACACCGGGGAGCTGTTTTTT TRBV23-1 NA NA 17 TRBJ2-2
CASSSGGSPGNTIYF TGTGCCAGCAGCTCAGGGGGAAGCCCTGGAAACACCATATATTTT TRBV28 TRBD1 NA 15 TRBJ1-3
CASSQDQGLTRSSYNEQFF TGCGCCAGCAGCCAAGACCAGGGACTTACACGAAGCTCCTACAATGAGCAGTTCTTC TRBV4-1 NA NA 19 TRBJ2-1
CASSLLAGDTGELFF TGCGCCAGCAGCTTGCTAGCGGGGGACACCGGGGAGCTGTTTTTT TRBV5-1 TRBD2 NA 15 TRBJ2-2
CAWSEGSRTSPHEQFF TGTGCCTGGAGTGAGGGGTCCCGGACTAGCCCCCATGAGCAGTTCTTC TRBV30 TRBD2 once 16 TRBJ2-1
CAWSGGAEDDGGYTF TGTGCCTGGAGTGGTGGGGCTGAGGACGACGGGGGCTACACCTTC TRBV30 NA NA 15 TRBJ1-2
CASSTSGGGGLAEKLFF TGTGCCAGCAGTACCTCTGGCGGTGGAGGTCTTGCGGAAAAACTGTTTTTT TRBV28 NA NA 17 TRBJ1-4
CASSQGFARVNYGYTF TGCGCCAGCAGCCAAGGCTTCGCGAGGGTTAACTATGGCTACACCTTC TRBV4-1 NA NA 16 TRBJ1-2
CASSHFRLVRNTEAFF TGTGCCAGCAGCCATTTCCGTTTGGTGAGGAACACTGAAGCTTTCTTT TRBV14 NA NA 16 TRBJ1-1
CASSSTGSRYEQYF TGTGCCAGCAGCTCCACAGGTTCCCGCTACGAGCAGTACTTC TRBV7-2 NA NA 14 TRBJ2-7
CASSRAGLAFF TGTGCCAGCAGTCGGGCGGGGTTGGCTTTCTTT TRBV6-5 NA NA 11 TRBJ1-1
CASSFDRDIGELFF TGCGCCAGCAGCTTTGACAGGGATATCGGGGAGCTGTTTTTT TRBV5-1 TRBD1 NA 14 TRBJ2-2
CASSLVTGTEAFF TGCGCCAGCAGCTTGGTAACGGGGACTGAAGCTTTCTTT TRBV5-1 NA NA 13 TRBJ1-1
CASSYLVGGLYEQYF TGTGCCAGCAGTTACCTCGTGGGGGGGCTCTACGAGCAGTACTTC TRBV6-5 NA NA 15 TRBJ2-7
CASSLKLTRTGSSGWHF TGTGCCAGCAGCTTAAAATTAACTCGGACAGGCTCGTCGGGTTGGCACTTC TRBV5-4 TRBD1 NA 17 TRBJ2-7
CASNPVLAENTGELFF TGCGCCAGCAATCCCGTACTAGCGGAGAACACCGGGGAGCTGTTTTTT TRBV10-2 TRBD2 NA 16 TRBJ2-2
CASSESRGGTDTQYF TGCGCCAGCAGTGAGTCCCGCGGGGGCACAGATACGCAGTATTTT TRBV10-1 NA NA 15 TRBJ2-3
CASRATGHGYTF TGTGCAAGTCGCGCCACAGGGCATGGCTACACCTTC TRBV12-2 NA once 12 TRBJ1-2
CASSVETANTEAFF TGTGCCAGCAGCGTAGAAACTGCGAACACTGAAGCTTTCTTT TRBV9 NA NA 14 TRBJ1-1
CAISDPTTGGGTEAFF TGTGCCATCAGTGACCCTACGACAGGGGGCGGCACTGAAGCTTTCTTT TRBV10-3 TRBD1 NA 16 TRBJ1-1
CASSVRQNTEAFF TGTGCCAGCAGTGTTCGACAGAACACTGAAGCTTTCTTT TRBV25-1 NA NA 13 TRBJ1-1
CASTRTANYGYTF TGTGCCAGCACCCGGACAGCGAACTATGGCTACACCTTC TRBV6-1 NA NA 13 TRBJ1-2
CASSPGLLAYEQYF TGTGCCAGCTCACCAGGACTATTGGCCTACGAGCAGTACTTC TRBV18 NA NA 14 TRBJ2-7
CASSPERGNTEAFF TGTGCCAGCAGCCCGGAGCGGGGGAACACTGAAGCTTTCTTT TRBV11-2 NA NA 14 TRBJ1-1
CASTWTGAGELFF TGTGCCAGCACCTGGACAGGGGCCGGGGAGCTGTTTTTT TRBV27 TRBD1 NA 13 TRBJ2-2
CARSLEVPPGTFSYEQYF TGTGCCAGAAGCTTAGAAGTACCCCCCGGGACATTTTCCTACGAGCAGTACTTC TRBV7-5 NA NA 18 TRBJ2-7
CASSLGTDLNTEAFF TGTGCCAGCAGCTTAGGGACAGATCTGAACACTGAAGCTTTCTTT TRBV7-2 NA NA 15 TRBJ1-1